This paragraph covers one T cell receptor beta chain sequence. The antigen it binds to is not known. No qualities accompany the bases; no much larger clone lies one base away. The donors were roughly 40 Caucasian individuals from Russia, aged 6 to 90 years, who were systemically healthy. Approximately 9.7 milliliters of peripheral blood were drawn from each donor into EDTA-treated Vacutainer tubes. Ficoll-Paque density-gradient centrifugation was used to isolate PBMCs, with at least 6 million obtained per sample. Trizol reagent was used to extract total RNA from the PBMCs, yielding at least 6 micrograms per sample. Naive CD45RAhigh/CD27high T cell percentages were measured by flow cytometry on a PBMC aliquot from every donor. This sample was taken from a study of blood T cells in healthy people across ages (dated by TCRdb to the mid-2010s). With respect to the entire study: In model experiments, template switching captured roughly one uniquely barcoded TCR beta cDNA molecule for every two T cells. To track age-related changes in TCR beta repertoire diversity, the study relied on deep sequencing normalized with unique cDNA molecular identifiers. The donors were divided into four age groups: young (average around 16 years), middle-aged (about 39), aged (approximately 62) and long-lived (nearly 85). Donors of different ages were randomly distributed across sequencing lanes to avoid experimental bias. The study analyzed two additional independent replicas of 1 million unique cDNA reads from the same blood draw for two donors, one aged 18 to 30 and one aged 80 or older.

The library was obtained by 5' RACE. Sequenced on an Illumina HiSeq 2500. The second PCR ran for about 6 to 11 cycles and used a J-beta primer mix along with a sample-barcoded 5' primer. A unique molecular identifier was introduced onto each TCR beta cDNA molecule by a template-switch 5' adaptor carrying 12 random nucleotides. Each sample yielded at least 2.5 million CDR3-containing paired-end reads. The Mint cDNA synthesis kit, primed by a TRBC-specific oligonucleotide, was used to synthesize first-strand cDNA from all RNA. Following uracil-DNA glycosylase treatment, a first 18-cycle PCR with universal primers M1SS and BC2_uni_R was performed on all cDNA. In the authors' own workflow: Normalization of each sample was performed by random selection of 1 million high-quality reads, each carrying a distinct molecular identifier. Instead of being binned into consensus sequences, reads with shared molecular identifiers were discarded. MiTCR, set to a Q25 quality threshold and the strictest error-elimination algorithm, was used for CDR3 identification, clonotype clustering and error correction. A nonparametric unseen species model using Euler transformation provided a lower-bound estimate of total TCR beta diversity. TCRdb redid the processing of the public reads, applying fastp at Q25 and MiXCR, and retained in-frame beta chains. Rows with one shared CDR3 protein collapse into an entry with the most common genes and DNA. These V and J calls rely on TCRdb rather than the paper's analysis. This sample is represented by 850,000 or so distinct CDR3 sequences; roughly 26% of them were singletons. Approximately 15% of the sample is in the top ten clones.

Here is what the overall study found, with its caveats: Because donor CMV infection status was unknown, age-related changes in expanded clonotypes were potentially confounded. Total diversity estimates from one million sequenced T cells were considered lower bounds and underestimates. Compared with the aged group, the long-lived group had more naive CD4+ T cells, fewer expanded clones and increased TCR diversity, suggesting age selection. The percentage of naive T cells measured by flow cytometry correlated strongly with observed TCR beta diversity. Conclusive comparison of naive and antigen-experienced compartments was prevented by the profiling of bulk unsorted PBMCs. As age increased, observed TCR beta diversity per million T cells dropped in a roughly linear way, and a significant reduction was already evident by age 40.

From the cysteine up to the phenylalanine, the CDR3 has a length of 15 residues. Of all the DNA, just the CDR3 is kept, 45 bases in frame from base 1. For CDR1 and CDR2, the germline V gene lists KGHSH and LQKENI. The junction carries 12 bases between V and J, which are trimmed by 3 bases and 2 bases respectively. The sample comprised blood. The sequence joins TRBV18 to TRBJ2-3, with no reliable assignment of the D segment. This sequence was found in a woman of 80 years or more in good health. The CDR3 loop reads CASSPGSLPTDTQYF. The DNA sequence follows: TGTGCCAGCTCACCGGGTAGTTTACCCACAGATACGCAGTATTTT.